The TCR beta chain described here comes from a study of graft-versus-host responses after intestinal transplantation. Study-wide background: Transplant recipients had multivisceral, liver-intestinal, or isolated intestinal grafts. The study, taken as a whole, reports: Early HvG declines after transplant were associated with peak circulating GvH clone levels.

Only in-frame clones appear in the TCRdb table, and some are missing; sequencing was by immunoSEQ multiplex PCR. The sample shows tens of thousands of clones, 94% of them seen only once. V was trimmed by 0 bases and J by 4 bases, leaving 13 bases between them. This CDR3 has 15 residues. Looked up from germline, CDR1 is SGHRS and CDR2 is YFSETQ. As regards this clone: Antigen unknown.

Sequenced here: unstimulated CD4+ T cells sorted from spleen or lymph node cells, sampled before transplant. The sequence was collected from a human donor who was the organ donor for an intestinal transplant. The chain uses TRBV5-1 and TRBJ1-2; weak D call: TRBD1 (6 bases). The DNA of the CDR3 is TGCGCCAGCAGCTTGGACCGGGGGGCTGGCTATGGCTACACCTTC. Translated, it gives CASSLDRGAGYGYTF. Drawing the rest from reference TRBV5-1 and TRBJ1-2, the complete variable domain is KAGVTQTPRYLIKTRGQQVTLSCSPISGHRSVSWYQQTPGQGLQFLFEYFSETQRNKGNFPGRFSGRQFSNSRSEMNVSTLELGDSALYLCASSLDRGAGYGYTFGSGTRLTVV.